This TCR beta chain was recovered during a study of PD-1 blockade in classical Hodgkin lymphoma. Study context: Patients were given intravenous nivolumab, 3 mg/kg, every 2 weeks. Points from the study as a whole: At C4D1, TCR diversity had climbed significantly for CD4+ cells, though not for CD8+ cells. When set against healthy donors, newly diagnosed patients were reported to show lower baseline TCR diversity. No one has yet defined what causes the repertoire differences, which may be disease activity or prior therapy.

In regard to this clone: Its specificity is unknown.

The junction had 3 bases not matched to a gene; V was cut back by 4 bases and J by 1 base. This CDR3 comprises 15 residues. Germline CDR1 is SGHRS and CDR2 is YFSETQ. The patients all showed relapse after autologous stem cell transplantation, while their brentuximab vedotin exposure varied. Assay used: immunoSEQ multiplex PCR; TCRdb lists only in-frame clones, some missing. Of fewer than 90,000 clones listed, around 86% are singletons. The sample was peripheral blood mononuclear cells (PBMCs), taken at baseline. The J gene is TRBJ2-1, the V gene TRBV5-1; 9 bases fit TRBD1. The clonotype originates from a human donor with classical Hodgkin lymphoma. CDR3 in DNA: TGCGCCAGCAGCCCGGGACAGGGTTCCTACAATGAGCAGTTCTTC. This translates into CASSPGQGSYNEQFF.